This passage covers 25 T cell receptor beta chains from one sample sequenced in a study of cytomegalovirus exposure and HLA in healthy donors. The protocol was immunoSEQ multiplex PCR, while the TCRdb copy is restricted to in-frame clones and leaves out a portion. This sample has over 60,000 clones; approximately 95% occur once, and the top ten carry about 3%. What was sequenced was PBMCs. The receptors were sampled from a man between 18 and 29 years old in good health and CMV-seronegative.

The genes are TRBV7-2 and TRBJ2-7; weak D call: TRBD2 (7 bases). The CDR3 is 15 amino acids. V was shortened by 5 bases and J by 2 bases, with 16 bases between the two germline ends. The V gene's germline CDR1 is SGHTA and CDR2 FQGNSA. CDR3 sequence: CASSPLAGAPYEQYF. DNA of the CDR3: TGTGCCAGCAGCCCTCTGGCGGGGGCCCCCTACGAGCAGTACTTC.

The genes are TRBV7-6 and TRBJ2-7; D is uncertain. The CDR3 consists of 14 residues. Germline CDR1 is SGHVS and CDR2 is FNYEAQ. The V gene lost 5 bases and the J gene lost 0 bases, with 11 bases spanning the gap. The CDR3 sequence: CASSLDELSYEQYF. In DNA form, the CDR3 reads TGTGCCAGCAGCCTAGATGAACTCTCCTACGAGCAGTACTTC.

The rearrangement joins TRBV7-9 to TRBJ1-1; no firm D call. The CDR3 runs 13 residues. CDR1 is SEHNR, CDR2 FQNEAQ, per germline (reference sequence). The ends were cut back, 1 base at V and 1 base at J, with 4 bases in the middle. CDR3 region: CASSLVWNTEAFF. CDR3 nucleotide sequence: TGTGCCAGCAGCTTAGTCTGGAACACTGAAGCTTTCTTT.

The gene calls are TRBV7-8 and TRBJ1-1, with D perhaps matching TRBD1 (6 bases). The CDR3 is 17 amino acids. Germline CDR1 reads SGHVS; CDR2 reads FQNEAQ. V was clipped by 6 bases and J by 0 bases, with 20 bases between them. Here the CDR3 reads CASSKGARGGMNTEAFF. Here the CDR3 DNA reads TGTGCCAGCAGTAAAGGGGCCAGGGGAGGGATGAACACTGAAGCTTTCTTT.

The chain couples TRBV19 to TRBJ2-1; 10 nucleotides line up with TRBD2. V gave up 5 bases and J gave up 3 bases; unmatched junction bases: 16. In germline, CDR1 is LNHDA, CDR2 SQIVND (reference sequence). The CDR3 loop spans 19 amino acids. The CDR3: CASSPSPRLAGWGYNEQFF. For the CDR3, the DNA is TGTGCCAGTAGTCCGAGCCCCCGACTAGCGGGCTGGGGCTACAATGAGCAGTTCTTC.

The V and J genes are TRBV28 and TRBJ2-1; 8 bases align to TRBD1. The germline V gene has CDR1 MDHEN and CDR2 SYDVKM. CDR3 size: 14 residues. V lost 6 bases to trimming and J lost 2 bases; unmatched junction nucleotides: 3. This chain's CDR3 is CASSPDRAYNEQFF. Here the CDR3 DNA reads TGTGCCAGCAGCCCGGACAGGGCCTACAATGAGCAGTTCTTC.

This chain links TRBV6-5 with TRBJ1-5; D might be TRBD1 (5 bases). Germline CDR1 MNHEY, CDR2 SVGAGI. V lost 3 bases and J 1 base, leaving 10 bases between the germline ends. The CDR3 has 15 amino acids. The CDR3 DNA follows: TGTGCCAGCAGTTATGGGGGAGGAAGCAATCAGCCCCAGCATTTT. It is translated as CASSYGGGSNQPQHF.

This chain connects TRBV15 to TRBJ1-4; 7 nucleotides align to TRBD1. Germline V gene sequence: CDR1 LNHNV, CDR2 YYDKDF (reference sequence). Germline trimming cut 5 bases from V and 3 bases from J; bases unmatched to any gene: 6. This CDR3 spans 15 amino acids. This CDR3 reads CATSGRDSSNEKLFF. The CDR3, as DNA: TGTGCCACCAGCGGACGGGACAGCTCTAATGAAAAACTGTTTTTT.

The CDR3 is CASSRRQVTEAFF. The CDR3 DNA reads TGTGCCAGCAGTCGCAGGCAGGTCACTGAAGCTTTCTTT. V is TRBV6-5 and J is TRBJ1-1; D not certain. The germline V gene encodes CDR1 MNHEY and CDR2 SVGAGI. CDR3 size: 13 residues. V was trimmed by 5 bases and J by 4 bases, leaving 11 bases between them.

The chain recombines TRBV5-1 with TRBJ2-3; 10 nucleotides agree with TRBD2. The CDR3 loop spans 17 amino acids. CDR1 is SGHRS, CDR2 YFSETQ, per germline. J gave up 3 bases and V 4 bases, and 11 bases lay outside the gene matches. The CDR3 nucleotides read TGCGCCAGCAGCCCGCAACCTAGGACTAGCGGTACAGATACGCAGTATTTT. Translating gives CASSPQPRTSGTDTQYF.

CDR3 DNA: TGTGCCAGCGGGTGGGACACCGCCTACGAGCAGTACTTC. As protein: CASGWDTAYEQYF. The V and J genes are TRBV6-1 and TRBJ2-7, with D possibly TRBD1 on 6 matching bases. Germline values: CDR1 MNHNS, CDR2 SASEGT. V was clipped by 8 bases and J by 2 bases, with 13 bases between them. CDR3 size: 13 residues.

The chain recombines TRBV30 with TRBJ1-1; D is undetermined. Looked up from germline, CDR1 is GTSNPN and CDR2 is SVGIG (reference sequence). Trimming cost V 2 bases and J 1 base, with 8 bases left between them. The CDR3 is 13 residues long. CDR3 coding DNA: TGTGCCTGGAGTATCCGGGGGAACACTGAAGCTTTCTTT. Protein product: CAWSIRGNTEAFF.

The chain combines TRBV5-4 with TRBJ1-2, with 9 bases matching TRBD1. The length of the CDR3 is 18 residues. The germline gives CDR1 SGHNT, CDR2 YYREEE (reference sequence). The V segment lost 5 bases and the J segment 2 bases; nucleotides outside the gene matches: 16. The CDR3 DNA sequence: TGTGCCAGCAGGGGACAGGGAGCCCCTCTCCATCGAAACTATGGCTACACCTTC. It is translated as CASRGQGAPLHRNYGYTF.

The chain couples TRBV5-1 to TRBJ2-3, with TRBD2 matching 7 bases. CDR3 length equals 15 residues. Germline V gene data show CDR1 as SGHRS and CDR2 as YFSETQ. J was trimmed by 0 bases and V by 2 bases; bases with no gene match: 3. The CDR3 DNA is TGCGCCAGCAGCTTTAGCGGGTCTAGCACAGATACGCAGTATTTT. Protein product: CASSFSGSSTDTQYF.

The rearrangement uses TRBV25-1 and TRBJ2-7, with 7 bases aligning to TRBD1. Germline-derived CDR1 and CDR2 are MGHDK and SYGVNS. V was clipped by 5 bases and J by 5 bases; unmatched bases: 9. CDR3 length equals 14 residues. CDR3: CASSRQGVSNEQYF. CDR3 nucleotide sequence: TGTGCCAGCAGTAGACAGGGCGTTTCCAACGAGCAGTACTTC.

Here the CDR3 reads CASSDRDAGVLTF. The CDR3 DNA follows: TGTGCCAGCAGCGACAGGGATGCAGGCGTCCTGACTTTC. The V and J genes are TRBV6-5 and TRBJ2-6, with TRBD1 matching 7 bases. The CDR3 extends over 13 amino acids. Germline CDR1 MNHEY, CDR2 SVGAGI. Trimming took 6 bases from V and 12 from J; bases not matched to a gene: 8.

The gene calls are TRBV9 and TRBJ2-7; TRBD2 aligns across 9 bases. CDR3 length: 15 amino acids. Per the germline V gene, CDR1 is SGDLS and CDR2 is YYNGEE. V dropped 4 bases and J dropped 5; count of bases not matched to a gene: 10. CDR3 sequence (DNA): TGTGCCAGCAGCCTAAGGCCCAGCGGGGGGAACGAGCAGTACTTC. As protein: CASSLRPSGGNEQYF. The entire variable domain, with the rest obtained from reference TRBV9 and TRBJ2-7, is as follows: DSGVTQTPKHLITATGQRVTLRCSPRSGDLSVYWYQQSLDQGLQFLIQYYNGEERAKGNILERFSAQQFPDLHSELNLSSLELGDSALYFCASSLRPSGGNEQYFGPGTRLTVT.

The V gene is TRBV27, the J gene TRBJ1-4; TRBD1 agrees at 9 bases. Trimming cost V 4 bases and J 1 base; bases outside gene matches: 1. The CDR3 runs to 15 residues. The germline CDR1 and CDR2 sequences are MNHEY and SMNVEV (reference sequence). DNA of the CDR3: TGTGCCAGCAGTTCGGACAGGGGAACTAATGAAAAACTGTTTTTT. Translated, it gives CASSSDRGTNEKLFF.

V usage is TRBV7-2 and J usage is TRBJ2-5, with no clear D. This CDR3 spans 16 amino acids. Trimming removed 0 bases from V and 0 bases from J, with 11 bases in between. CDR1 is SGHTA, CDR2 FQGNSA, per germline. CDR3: CASSLASAGYQETQYF. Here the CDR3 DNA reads TGTGCCAGCAGCTTAGCGTCGGCCGGGTACCAAGAGACCCAGTACTTC.

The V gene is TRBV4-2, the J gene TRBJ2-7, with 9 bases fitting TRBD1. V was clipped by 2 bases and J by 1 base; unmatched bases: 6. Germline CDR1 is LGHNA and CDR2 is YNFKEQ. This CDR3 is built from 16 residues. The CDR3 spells CASSQSTGGASYEQYF. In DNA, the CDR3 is TGTGCCAGCAGCCAAAGCACAGGGGGCGCGTCCTACGAGCAGTACTTC.

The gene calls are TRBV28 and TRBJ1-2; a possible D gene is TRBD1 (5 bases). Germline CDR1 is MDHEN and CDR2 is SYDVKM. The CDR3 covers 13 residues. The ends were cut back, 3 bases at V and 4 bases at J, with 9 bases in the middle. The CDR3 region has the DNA TGTGCCAGCAGTTTGATGACAGCCTATGGCTACACCTTC. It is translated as CASSLMTAYGYTF.

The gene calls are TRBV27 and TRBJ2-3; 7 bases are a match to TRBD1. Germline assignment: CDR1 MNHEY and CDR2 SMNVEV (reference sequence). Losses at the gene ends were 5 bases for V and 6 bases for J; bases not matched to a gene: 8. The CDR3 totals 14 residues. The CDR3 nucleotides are TGTGCCAGCAGTCCCCGGTCACAGGGGGATACGCAGTATTTT. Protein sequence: CASSPRSQGDTQYF.

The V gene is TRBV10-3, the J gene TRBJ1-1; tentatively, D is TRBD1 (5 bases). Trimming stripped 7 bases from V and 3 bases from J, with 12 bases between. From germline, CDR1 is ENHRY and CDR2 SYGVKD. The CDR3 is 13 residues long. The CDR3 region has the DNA TGTGCCATCACCGACCGGGGGGACACTGAAGCTTTCTTT. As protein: CAITDRGDTEAFF.

The CDR3 spells CASSSRDWTYEQYF. Written as DNA, the CDR3 is TGTGCCAGTAGTAGCCGGGACTGGACCTACGAGCAGTACTTC. This chain uses TRBV19 with TRBJ2-7; D is possibly TRBD2 (6 bases). The V gene lost 4 bases and the J gene lost 2 bases, with 12 bases spanning the gap. Per germline, CDR1 LNHDA and CDR2 SQIVND (reference sequence). The CDR3 is made up of 14 amino acids.

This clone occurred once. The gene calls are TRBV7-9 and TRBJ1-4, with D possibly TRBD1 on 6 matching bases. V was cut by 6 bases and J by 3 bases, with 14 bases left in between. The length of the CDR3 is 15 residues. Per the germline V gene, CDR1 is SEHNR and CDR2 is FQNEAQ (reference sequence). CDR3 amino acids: CASRSTGTANEKLFF. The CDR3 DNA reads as TGTGCCAGCAGATCAACAGGGACGGCTAATGAAAAACTGTTTTTT.